This TCR beta chain was obtained from a study of cytomegalovirus exposure and HLA in healthy donors. Findings and caveats of the study: Among TCR beta chains of equal frequency, HLA-associated ones were more clonally expanded in a later analysis. What a later analysis reportedly showed was that an Asian-associated ancestry cluster had fewer N-insertions than the approximately 670-donor mean. Investigators reported more than 150 TCR beta chains as tied to cytomegalovirus.

PCR employed 60 Vbeta and 13 Jbeta primers. Profiling relied on immunoSEQ multiplex PCR, and the TCRdb table lists in-frame clones only, not all of them. Here the sample spans approximately 160,000 clones, approximately 80% being singletons. A few counts support this clone. What it binds is unknown. With 0 bases clipped from V and 4 bases from J, the junction kept 10 bases outside the gene matches. The CDR3 is made up of 17 amino acids. Germline V CDR1 and CDR2: SGHDN, FVKESK. The rearrangement links TRBV14 to TRBJ1-2; 8 nucleotides agree with TRBD1. Sequencing was performed on PBMCs. The sequence came from a woman in her thirties or forties in good health and CMV-seropositive. This CDR3 is CASSQDWAGGFIYGYTF. The CDR3 coding sequence is TGTGCCAGCAGCCAAGACTGGGCAGGGGGCTTCATCTATGGCTACACCTTC.